This TCR beta chain was recovered during a study of blood T cell repertoires in COVID-19 (dated by TCRdb to 2018 to 2021). At the level of the whole study: The collaborator samples originated in the United States, Italy and Spain and spanned the acute and convalescent phases of COVID-19. The samples were drawn from two sources: the first 160 participants of the ongoing ImmuneRACE study, and 1,200 or so subjects contributed by 6 global collaborators. The repertoires were made available in a free public database intended to serve as a resource for research on the immune response to SARS-CoV-2. The prospective study material was composed of cDNA or gDNA derived from T cells, B-cell-depleted T cells, or PBMCs. Where available, HLA class I and class II types were obtained from metadata supplied by the sample provider rather than from assay-based typing. A de-identified subject ID, COVID-19 status, age in years and sex were almost always included in the sample metadata. Subjects who had been exposed to COVID-19, were actively infected with it, or had recovered from it provided the deeply sampled blood TCRbeta repertoires that made up the dataset. The paper as a whole reports these results and caveats: Clinical and demographic metadata were provided uncurated, with the amount varying by source and participant.

In the prospective study, participants were roughly 18 to 95 years old, resided in around 25 geographic areas of the United States, and were enrolled through a virtual design. In the prospective study, participants were assigned to cohorts based on the clinical history participants reported in a screening survey and a study questionnaire. ImmuneRACE Cohort 3 recovered participants were defined by two consecutive negative NP/OP PCR tests, healthcare professional clearance, or symptom resolution. In the prospective study, mobile phlebotomists collected whole blood, serum and a nasopharyngeal or oropharyngeal swab from each participant. Prospective study participants could optionally give additional blood draws and questionnaires over an approximately 2-month period. Before DNA extraction, blood samples from the prospective study were shipped at room temperature or frozen. V is pruned by 0 bases and J by 2 bases, leaving 4 bases of the junction without a gene match. The CDR3 spans 17 residues, from the cysteine through the phenylalanine. Of all the DNA, just the CDR3 is kept, 51 bases in frame from base 1. The germline V gene sets CDR1 to SGHTA and CDR2 to FQGTGA.

TCRbeta CDR3 regions were amplified from genomic DNA by means of the immunoSEQ Assay, a bias-controlled multiplex PCR. The authors processed their data as follows. The number of nucleated cells in each sample was estimated from the amplification of reference gene primers within the assay. Sequence reads were collapsed and filtered to measure the absolute abundance of every unique TCRbeta CDR3 rearrangement. For each sample, productive Simpson clonality was calculated as the square root of Simpson's diversity index over productive rearrangements. Imported from immuneACCESS, the table was reduced by TCRdb to in-frame sequences with V and J called. These copies leave out some clones; in studies compared against another copy, an unresolved V gene accounts for under half, and the cause of the remainder is not known. V and J calls and clone size follow that table, whereas D and trimming were derived from the DNA. Recorded for this sample are roughly 400,000 clones; approximately 87% of them occurred a single time. The top ten clones comprise approximately 9.3% of the sample.

As regards this clone: No cognate antigen has been identified for it. Per-nucleotide qualities are absent, and no much larger clonotype sits a single base away.

Rearrangement joined TRBV7-3 to TRBJ2-6; TRBD1 fits 7 bases in the junction. The source material was PBMCs or T cells enriched from blood (not recorded which). The receptor comes from a woman in her forties or fifties who had recovered from COVID-19. The CDR3 region has the sequence CASSLTGQSPGANVLTF. The DNA sequence is given as TGTGCCAGCAGCTTAACGGGACAGAGTCCTGGGGCCAACGTCCTGACTTTC.